This T cell receptor (beta chain) came from a study of cytotoxic CD8 clonotypes in ibrutinib-treated CLL. Germline V gene data show CDR1 as SGHNT and CDR2 as YYREEE (reference sequence). V was clipped by 3 bases and J by 4 bases; unmatched bases: 5. The CDR3 covers 16 residues. The method was immunoSEQ multiplex PCR; TCRdb's version includes in-frame clones alone and lacks a portion of them. Among approximately 80,000 clones listed, about 86% were seen once. The sequence came from a human donor with chronic lymphocytic leukemia. The chain is built from TRBV5-4 and TRBJ2-1; TRBD2 matches at 12 bases. This sample comprised PBMCs, obtained before ibrutinib treatment. The CDR3 here is CASSYLGLAGYNEQFF. Written as DNA, the CDR3 is TGTGCCAGCAGCTACCTGGGACTAGCGGGTTACAATGAGCAGTTCTTC.